A selection of T cell receptor beta chains follows, all from one sample in a study of blood T cells in healthy people across ages. TCRdb itself ran the 5' RACE reads through MiXCR, one entry per CDR3 protein. This table holds roughly 730,000 distinct CDR3 sequences, roughly 50% found once. Sample: blood. These receptors were obtained from a man in his forties in good health. Both conserved end residues are part of each CDR3. The D gene is left open where the match is weak. Not all rows give a size; the values are once, few, many and, for expanded clones, a class.

CATSDAMSSGANVLTF	TGTGCCACCAGTGATGCCATGAGCTCTGGGGCCAACGTCCTGACTTTC	NA	TRBJ2-6	NA	TRBV24-1
CASSCGIADTQYF	TGTGCCAGCAGTTGCGGGATCGCAGATACGCAGTATTTT	NA	TRBJ2-3	once	TRBV27
CASSQSYEQYF	TGTGCCAGCAGCCAATCCTACGAGCAGTACTTC	NA	TRBJ2-7	many	TRBV14
CATGAGPVYEQYF	TGTGCGACGGGGGCGGGACCGGTCTACGAGCAGTACTTC	NA	TRBJ2-7	NA	TRBV27
CASSATSGRYNEQFF	TGTGCCAGCAGCGCGACTAGCGGCCGGTACAATGAGCAGTTCTTC	TRBD2	TRBJ2-1	few	TRBV7-2
CASSYGGATYEQYF	TGTGCCAGCAGTTACGGCGGGGCTACCTACGAGCAGTACTTC	NA	TRBJ2-7	NA	TRBV6-2/TRBV6-3
CASSLEGPATNEKLFF	TGCGCCAGCAGCTTGGAAGGGCCCGCAACTAATGAAAAACTGTTTTTT	NA	TRBJ1-4	NA	TRBV5-1
CASRPGLAGANVLTF	TGTGCCAGCAGGCCAGGGTTAGCTGGGGCCAACGTCCTGACTTTC	NA	TRBJ2-6	NA	TRBV27
CASSGSGTSQETQYF	TGTGCCAGCAGCGGATCCGGGACTAGCCAAGAGACCCAGTACTTC	TRBD2	TRBJ2-5	NA	TRBV9
CSARELAGMGDTRYF	TGCAGTGCTAGAGAACTAGCGGGCATGGGAGATACGCGGTATTTT	TRBD2	TRBJ2-3	NA	TRBV20-1
CASSLGLAGVFVSYEQYF	TGTGCCAGCAGCTTGGGACTAGCGGGAGTGTTTGTATCCTACGAGCAGTACTTC	TRBD2	TRBJ2-7	NA	TRBV5-6
CASSPFHGGIQYF	TGTGCCAGCAGCCCCTTCCACGGGGGCATTCAGTACTTC	NA	TRBJ2-4	once	TRBV7-3
CASRATGYHADTQYF	TGTGCCAGCAGGGCAACAGGGTATCATGCAGATACGCAGTATTTT	NA	TRBJ2-3	few	TRBV6-4
CASSYQTSGGGKTQYF	TGTGCCAGCAGCTACCAGACTAGCGGGGGCGGAAAGACCCAGTACTTC	TRBD2	TRBJ2-5	NA	TRBV7-2
CASSALDRFMNTEAFF	TGTGCCAGCAGTGCATTGGACAGATTCATGAACACTGAAGCTTTCTTT	NA	TRBJ1-1	NA	TRBV2
CSVNSGLLSYEQYF	TGCAGCGTTAACTCGGGACTCCTCTCCTACGAGCAGTACTTC	NA	TRBJ2-7	NA	TRBV29-1
CASSQGAGDLYEQYF	TGTGCCAGCAGCCAAGGAGCGGGAGATCTCTACGAGCAGTACTTC	TRBD2	TRBJ2-7	NA	TRBV4-2
CASSLQGTSGYEQYF	TGTGCCAGCAGTTTACAGGGTACTAGCGGCTACGAGCAGTACTTC	TRBD2	TRBJ2-7	few	TRBV12-3/TRBV12-4
CASSLEGLAGGETQYF	TGCGCCAGCAGCTTGGAGGGACTAGCGGGAGGAGAGACCCAGTACTTC	TRBD2	TRBJ2-5	NA	TRBV5-1
CASSLGLLVNEQFF	TGTGCCAGCAGCTTAGGTCTTTTAGTCAATGAGCAGTTCTTC	NA	TRBJ2-1	NA	TRBV7-2
CASSAGRRGYNYGYTF	TGTGCCAGCAGTGCTGGGAGACGGGGGTATAACTATGGCTACACCTTC	NA	TRBJ1-2	NA	TRBV28
CASRGQEGGEKLFF	TGTGCCAGCAGGGGCCAGGAAGGGGGTGAAAAACTGTTTTTT	NA	TRBJ1-4	few	TRBV7-3
CASSFIGQQETQYF	TGTGCCAGCAGCTTCATTGGGCAGCAAGAGACCCAGTACTTC	NA	TRBJ2-5	NA	TRBV5-5
CASIAIRNPETQYF	TGTGCCAGCATCGCTATAAGGAACCCGGAGACCCAGTACTTC	NA	TRBJ2-5	NA	TRBV6-1
CASSLVTSGSVIQYF	TGTGCCAGCAGTTTGGTCACTAGCGGGAGTGTCATTCAGTACTTC	TRBD2	TRBJ2-4	few	TRBV28
CASSQDGPQGFINYGYTF	TGTGCCAGCAGCCAAGATGGACCACAGGGGTTCATCAACTATGGCTACACCTTC	TRBD1	TRBJ1-2	NA	TRBV4-2
CASSPSWDGNIQYF	TGTGCCAGCAGTCCCTCCTGGGACGGAAACATTCAGTACTTC	NA	TRBJ2-4	many	TRBV6-2/TRBV6-3
CASSPGSGLLDQYF	TGCGCCAGCAGCCCGGGCTCGGGACTATTGGACCAGTACTTC	TRBD2	TRBJ2-5	few	TRBV5-1
CASSVPRDYYNEQYF	TGTGCCAGCAGTGTTCCTCGGGACTACTACAATGAGCAGTACTTC	TRBD2	TRBJ2-7	NA	TRBV25-1
CSAPHGVADTQYF	TGCAGTGCCCCCCACGGAGTAGCAGATACGCAGTATTTT	NA	TRBJ2-3	NA	TRBV20-1
CASSPRGGEVYEQYF	TGCGCCAGCAGCCCTCGTGGGGGGGAGGTCTACGAGCAGTACTTC	TRBD2	TRBJ2-7	NA	TRBV4-1
CASSVSGGSYNEQFF	TGTGCCAGCAGCGTCTCCGGAGGCTCCTACAATGAGCAGTTCTTC	NA	TRBJ2-1	many	TRBV9
CASSLADPDRGWGEQYF	TGTGCCAGCAGTTTGGCCGACCCGGACAGGGGATGGGGAGAGCAGTACTTC	TRBD1	TRBJ2-7	NA	TRBV28
CASSPDSYGGNEQFF	TGCGCCAGCAGCCCGGACTCTTACGGTGGCAATGAGCAGTTCTTC	NA	TRBJ2-1	NA	TRBV5-1
CASSFSMKGHTEAFF	TGTGCCAGCAGTTTCTCTATGAAGGGGCACACTGAAGCTTTCTTT	NA	TRBJ1-1	few	TRBV6-5
CASSLAESGKAYEQYF	TGCGCCAGCAGCTTGGCCGAGAGCGGGAAAGCCTACGAGCAGTACTTC	TRBD2	TRBJ2-7	NA	TRBV5-1
CASSTWDREPGANVLTF	TGTGCCAGCAGTACCTGGGACAGGGAGCCTGGGGCCAACGTCCTGACTTTC	TRBD1	TRBJ2-6	NA	TRBV6-1
CASSSQGSKQFF	TGTGCCAGCAGCTCTCAGGGGTCAAAGCAGTTCTTC	NA	TRBJ2-1	few	TRBV7-3
CASSLPTGQGQETQYF	TGCGCCAGCAGCTTGCCGACAGGGCAGGGCCAAGAGACCCAGTACTTC	TRBD1	TRBJ2-5	NA	TRBV5-1
CASSQEGDSGTFF	TGTGCCAGCAGCCAAGAAGGAGACTCTGGGACTTTCTTT	NA	TRBJ1-1	NA	TRBV4-2
CASSITAGLANVLTF	TGTGCCAGCAGTATTACAGCCGGGTTGGCCAACGTCCTGACTTTC	NA	TRBJ2-6	few	TRBV28
CASSSGTGNSLDTQYF	TGTGCCAGCAGCTCCGGGACAGGGAATTCTTTGGATACGCAGTATTTT	TRBD1	TRBJ2-3	NA	TRBV7-3